This T cell receptor (beta chain) was found in a study of T cell repertoires in cytomegalovirus infection (dated by TCRdb to between 2019 and 2020). Concerning the study at large: The HLA type of each donor mattered for the analysis, because public TCR beta signatures pointed to carriage of CMV infection along with the matching HLA type. Results the study describes overall, beyond this receptor: The ex vivo response was dominated by HLA-C-restricted CMV-specific TCR beta clonotypes, which also provided the single most frequent clonotype in two of eight donors. In both this cohort and an independent roughly 330-donor cohort, the cumulative frequency of public TCR beta family members distinguished carriers of CMV infection plus the relevant HLA type.

The sample holds one count of this clonotype. Its antigen specificity is not known. A read error may account for a junction end that differs from germline. The germline V gene sets CDR1 to MDHEN and CDR2 to SYDVKM. The CDR3 covers 15 residues, taking in both the cysteine and the phenylalanine. Only the CDR3 region is kept as DNA, spanning 45 bases read in frame from base 1. These reads were obtained on an Illumina HiSeq 1500. Starting from the raw public reads, TCRdb applied fastp trimming at Q25, assembled clones with MiXCR and retained in-frame beta chains. Rows with a matching CDR3 protein are joined into one entry that keeps the most common DNA and genes. Present in this sample are some 170,000 distinct CDR3 sequences, approximately 18% of which were seen just once. The ten largest clones represent 25% of the sample.

Recombination joined TRBV28 with TRBJ2-3; a tentative D match to TRBD2 spans 6 bases. This clonotype was sampled from a human donor in good health (CMV status not recorded). Some clones in this sample may be carry-over from other donors' samples. Sequenced input: CD8+ T cells from PBMCs. The DNA sequence is as follows: TGTGCCAGCAGTTTAAACCGACGACCGGGAGATACGCAGAATTTT. Translated, this gives CASSLNRRPGDTQNF.